Below are 2 T cell receptor beta chains sequenced from a single sample in a study of blood T cell repertoires in COVID-19. Sequencing used immunoSEQ multiplex PCR; TCRdb keeps in-frame clones, though not all of them. This sample has approximately 300,000 clones; 88% occur once, and the top ten carry approximately 4%. The source material was peripheral blood. These receptors were taken from a woman aged 50 to 65 with active or convalescent COVID-19.

V and J are TRBV11-3 and TRBJ2-2; 10 nucleotides line up with TRBD1. Germline CDR1 reads SGHNT; CDR2 reads YENEEA. V dropped 6 bases and J dropped 4; count of bases not matched to a gene: 8. The CDR3 is 16 amino acids. In DNA form, the CDR3 reads TGTGCCAGCAGACAAACCGGGACAGGGGTCACCGGGGAGCTGTTTTTT. Translation: CASRQTGTGVTGELFF.

This chain connects TRBV28 to TRBJ1-5; the match to TRBD1 covers 7 bases. The CDR3 runs to 16 residues. The ends lost 4 bases at V and 5 bases at J; junction bases unmatched: 11. Germline V gene sequence: CDR1 MDHEN, CDR2 SYDVKM. The CDR3 here is CASSSDREDRDQPQHF. For the CDR3, the DNA is TGTGCCAGCAGTTCCGACAGGGAAGATCGTGATCAGCCCCAGCATTTT.